Below are 21 T cell receptor beta chains sequenced from a single sample in a study of cytotoxic CD8 clonotypes in ibrutinib-treated CLL. Measured with immunoSEQ multiplex PCR; TCRdb has only the in-frame clones, and not every one. Of about 120,000 clones listed, roughly 60% are singletons. The source material was PBMCs, sampled after 24 months of ibrutinib treatment. Receptors were obtained from a human donor with chronic lymphocytic leukemia.

The V gene is TRBV4-3, the J gene TRBJ2-2; 7 bases line up with TRBD1. J lost 0 bases, V lost 5 bases, and 9 bases had no gene match. The CDR3 spans 17 residues. The germline CDR1 and CDR2 sequences are LGHNA and YSLEER. CDR3 in amino acids: CASSRETGPTNTGELFF. CDR3 nucleotide sequence: TGCGCCAGCAGCAGGGAGACAGGGCCTACGAACACCGGGGAGCTGTTTTTT.

The chain carries TRBV5-1 and TRBJ2-5; D may match TRBD1 or TRBD2 (5 bases each). The CDR3 loop spans 18 amino acids. Germline CDR1 SGHRS, CDR2 YFSETQ. Trimming took off 6 bases at V and 2 bases at J, with 26 bases between the two ends. The CDR3 sequence is CASNPGLVSSARQETQYF. CDR3 nucleotide sequence: TGCGCCAGCAACCCGGGGCTAGTAAGTTCGGCTCGGCAAGAGACCCAGTACTTC.

This clone occurred many times. The V and J genes are TRBV30 and TRBJ1-1; D not certain. The germline V and J ends were trimmed by 0 bases and 5 bases, with 10 bases remaining between them. Germline assignment: CDR1 GTSNPN and CDR2 SVGIG (reference sequence). CDR3 length: 13 amino acids. The CDR3 spells CAWSVREETEAFF. The CDR3 coding sequence is TGTGCCTGGAGTGTACGGGAGGAAACTGAAGCTTTCTTT.

This clone was detected only a few times. This chain joins TRBV18 and TRBJ2-7; D possibly uses TRBD1 or TRBD2 (5 bases each). V was pared by 0 bases and J by 6 bases, with 12 bases between. The CDR3 has 14 amino acids. Germline CDR1 and CDR2: KGHSH and LQKENI. The chain's CDR3 is CASSPPVGTAEQYF. CDR3 bases: TGTGCCAGCTCACCACCGGTAGGGACCGCCGAGCAGTACTTC.

This chain connects TRBV5-6 to TRBJ1-1; the match to TRBD1 covers 7 bases. Trimming took 0 bases from V and 5 from J; bases not matched to a gene: 10. The CDR3 has 16 amino acids. Germline V gene data show CDR1 as SGHDT and CDR2 as YYEEEE. This chain's CDR3 is CASSLGVDRVETEAFF. In DNA form, the CDR3 reads TGTGCCAGCAGCTTGGGTGTAGACAGGGTAGAGACTGAAGCTTTCTTT.

The chain recombines TRBV7-6 with TRBJ1-2; 7 positions match TRBD1. The CDR3 covers 13 residues. The J segment lost 6 bases and the V segment lost 1 base, leaving 2 bases of the junction unmatched. Germline V CDR1 and CDR2: SGHVS, FNYEAQ. CDR3 amino acids: CASSLGGTDGYTF. The CDR3 bases are TGTGCCAGCAGCTTAGGGGGGACAGATGGCTACACCTTC.

As concerns this clone: Within the sample, other DNA sequences also encode this same CDR3. This chain connects TRBV30 to TRBJ1-1; D is undetermined. Germline V CDR1 and CDR2: GTSNPN, SVGIG (reference sequence). This CDR3 has 12 residues. The V gene lost 0 bases and the J gene lost 8 bases, with 10 bases spanning the gap. CDR3 DNA sequence: TGTGCCTGGAGTGTACGTGGTGTAGAAGCTTTCTTT. Translation: CAWSVRGVEAFF.

V gene TRBV29-1 combines with J gene TRBJ2-3, with a tentative D call TRBD2 (6 bases). Germline V gives CDR1 SQVTM, CDR2 ANQGSEA. V was trimmed by 6 bases and J by 4 bases, leaving 20 bases between them. The CDR3 sequence is 15 residues long. CDR3 DNA sequence: TGCAGCGTATCTAATCCCGGAGGGACCCCAGATACGCAGTATTTT. Protein product: CSVSNPGGTPDTQYF.

The DNA for the CDR3 is TGTGCCAGCAACCGGGACAGGGCCCTGAACACCGGGGAGCTGTTTTTT. This sequence encodes CASNRDRALNTGELFF. V is TRBV5-6 and J is TRBJ2-2; 9 nucleotides align to TRBD1. After removal of 6 bases from V and 1 base from J, the junction contained 7 bases not matched to a gene. The CDR3 runs 16 residues. The germline V gene encodes CDR1 SGHDT and CDR2 YYEEEE. The full variable domain, with the rest looked up from reference TRBV5-6 and TRBJ2-2, is DAGVTQSPTHLIKTRGQQVTLRCSPKSGHDTVSWYQQALGQGPQFIFQYYEEEERQRGNFPDRFSGHQFPNYSSELNVNALLLGDSALYLCASNRDRALNTGELFFGEGSRLTVL.

This chain uses TRBV9 with TRBJ1-2; D is unclear. Trimming stripped 0 bases from V and 0 bases from J, with 9 bases between. This CDR3 is built from 15 residues. Germline V gene lookup returns CDR1 SGDLS and CDR2 YYNGEE. The CDR3: CASSVGGIANYGYTF. The CDR3 DNA reads TGTGCCAGCAGCGTAGGCGGAATTGCTAACTATGGCTACACCTTC.

The chain carries TRBV5-4 and TRBJ2-5; D may be TRBD1 (6 bases). V was clipped by 0 bases and J by 2 bases, with 8 bases between them. Per germline, CDR1 SGHNT and CDR2 YYREEE (reference sequence). The CDR3 is 14 amino acids. DNA for the CDR3: TGTGCCAGCAGCTTGGCGAGGGGGCAAGAGACCCAGTACTTC. Amino acids: CASSLARGQETQYF.

V gene TRBV5-1 combines with J gene TRBJ2-3, with 14 bases aligning to TRBD2. Losses at the gene ends were 4 bases for V and 5 bases for J; bases not matched to a gene: 9. The germline V gene encodes CDR1 SGHRS and CDR2 YFSETQ. The CDR3 sequence is 17 residues long. The CDR3 spells CASSTLKTSGGEDTQYF. In DNA, the CDR3 is TGCGCCAGCAGCACGCTTAAGACTAGCGGGGGGGAAGATACGCAGTATTTT. The full variable domain, its missing parts supplied by reference TRBV5-1 and TRBJ2-3, is KAGVTQTPRYLIKTRGQQVTLSCSPISGHRSVSWYQQTPGQGLQFLFEYFSETQRNKGNFPGRFSGRQFSNSRSEMNVSTLELGDSALYLCASSTLKTSGGEDTQYFGPGTRLTVL.

The genes are TRBV30 and TRBJ1-6, with no clear D. Germline CDR1 and CDR2: GTSNPN and SVGIG (reference sequence). Trimming cost V 2 bases and J 7 bases, with 21 bases left between them. The CDR3 consists of 17 residues. In DNA, the CDR3 is TGTGCCTGGAGTACGTATTTGGCTGGGAGCGAAAATTCACCCCTCCACTTT. This gives the protein CAWSTYLAGSENSPLHF.

The chain is built from TRBV18 and TRBJ2-1, with 11 bases identical to TRBD2. The V segment lost 3 bases and the J segment 4 bases; nucleotides outside the gene matches: 2. CDR1 KGHSH and CDR2 LQKENI come from the germline V gene. The CDR3 runs to 15 residues. CDR3 in DNA: TGTGCCAGCTCACCCGGACTAGCGGGTTACAATGAGCAGTTCTTC. Translated: CASSPGLAGYNEQFF.

The gene calls are TRBV29-1 and TRBJ1-2; TRBD1 agrees at 9 bases. Trimming took 4 bases from V and 0 from J; bases not matched to a gene: 3. The V gene's germline CDR1 is SQVTM and CDR2 ANQGSEA. This CDR3 has 14 residues. The DNA of the CDR3 is TGCAGCGTTGGGGACAGGGCCTCTAACTATGGCTACACCTTC. This encodes CSVGDRASNYGYTF.

This clone appeared a single time. This rearrangement joins TRBV6-4 to TRBJ2-2; the D is unclear. The CDR3 runs 13 residues. V lost 4 bases and J lost 1, with 4 bases in between. Per the germline V gene, CDR1 is MRHNA and CDR2 is SNTAGT. The CDR3 sequence: CASSAQNTGELFF. In nucleotides, the CDR3 is TGTGCCAGCAGTGCCCAGAACACCGGGGAGCTGTTTTTT.

This clone was observed a few times. This sample includes further DNA sequences coding for the same CDR3. V is TRBV7-9 and J is TRBJ2-1, with 9 bases lining up with TRBD2. CDR1 is SEHNR and CDR2 is FQNEAQ in the germline V gene (reference sequence). Trimming at V came to 5 bases and at J to 7 bases, leaving 9 bases not matched to a gene. The CDR3 consists of 15 residues. The CDR3 loop reads CASSPGLAGWNEQFF. In DNA, the CDR3 is TGTGCCAGCAGCCCCGGTCTAGCGGGATGGAATGAGCAGTTCTTC.

This clone has only one observation. This chain's CDR3 is CASSLVSSGFAQYF. CDR3 nucleotides: TGTGCCAGCAGCTTGGTTTCTAGCGGGTTCGCGCAGTATTTT. The chain couples TRBV5-4 to TRBJ2-3; 8 nucleotides align to TRBD2. This CDR3 spans 14 amino acids. CDR1 is SGHNT and CDR2 is YYREEE in the germline V gene (reference sequence). Trimming took 0 bases from V and 10 from J; bases not matched to a gene: 7.

This sequence joins TRBV29-1 and TRBJ2-1, with D unresolved. Germline CDR1 and CDR2: SQVTM and ANQGSEA. The CDR3 covers 12 residues. Trimming pared 0 bases from V and 6 bases from J, leaving 6 bases between. CDR3 loop: CSVEDFANEQFF. The CDR3, as DNA: TGCAGCGTTGAAGATTTTGCCAATGAGCAGTTCTTC.

J is TRBJ1-1 and V is TRBV7-9; no clear D. Germline V CDR1 and CDR2: SEHNR, FQNEAQ (reference sequence). The CDR3 contains 14 residues. V lost 7 bases and J lost 4, with 16 bases in between. CDR3 sequence (DNA): TGTGCCAGCACCCTCGTGGGAGGGAGCACTGAAGCTTTCTTT. Translating it yields CASTLVGGSTEAFF.

J is TRBJ2-5 and V is TRBV4-2, with a possible D match to TRBD2 (6 bases). Germline values: CDR1 LGHNA, CDR2 YNFKEQ. Deletions cut 1 base from V and 0 bases from J, with 15 bases between. CDR3 length equals 17 residues. The CDR3 loop reads CASSQAAGAGYQETQYF. CDR3 nucleotides: TGTGCCAGCAGCCAAGCCGCTGGAGCGGGTTACCAAGAGACCCAGTACTTC.